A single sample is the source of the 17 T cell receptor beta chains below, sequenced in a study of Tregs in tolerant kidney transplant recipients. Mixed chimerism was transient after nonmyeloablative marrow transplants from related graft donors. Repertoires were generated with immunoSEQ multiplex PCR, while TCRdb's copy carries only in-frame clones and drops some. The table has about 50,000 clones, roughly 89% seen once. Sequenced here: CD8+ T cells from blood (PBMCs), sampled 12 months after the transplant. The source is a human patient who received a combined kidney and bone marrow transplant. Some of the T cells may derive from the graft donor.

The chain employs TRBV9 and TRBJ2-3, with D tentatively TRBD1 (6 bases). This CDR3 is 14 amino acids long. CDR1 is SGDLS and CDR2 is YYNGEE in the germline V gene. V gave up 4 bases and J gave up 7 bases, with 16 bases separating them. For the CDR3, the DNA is TGTGCCAGCAGCACCGGGACACAGGACTATACGCAGTATTTT. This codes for CASSTGTQDYTQYF.

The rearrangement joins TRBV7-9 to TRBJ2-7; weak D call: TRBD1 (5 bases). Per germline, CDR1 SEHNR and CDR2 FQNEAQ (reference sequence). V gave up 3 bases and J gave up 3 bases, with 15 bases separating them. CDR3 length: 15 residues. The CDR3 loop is CASSFWGKTGYEQYF. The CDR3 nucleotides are TGTGCCAGCAGCTTCTGGGGCAAAACGGGCTACGAGCAGTACTTC.

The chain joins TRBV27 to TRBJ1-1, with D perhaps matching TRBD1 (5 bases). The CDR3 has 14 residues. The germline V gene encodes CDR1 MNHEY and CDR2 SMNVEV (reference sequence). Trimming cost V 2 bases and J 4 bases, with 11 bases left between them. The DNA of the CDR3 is TGTGCCAGCAGTTTACAGGGTACGGGCACTGAAGCTTTCTTT. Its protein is CASSLQGTGTEAFF.

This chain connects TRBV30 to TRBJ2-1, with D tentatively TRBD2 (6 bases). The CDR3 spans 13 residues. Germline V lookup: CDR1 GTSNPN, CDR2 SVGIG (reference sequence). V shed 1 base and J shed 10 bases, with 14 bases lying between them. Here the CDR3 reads CAWSESGPGEQFF. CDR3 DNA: TGTGCCTGGAGTGAAAGCGGGCCGGGGGAGCAGTTCTTC.

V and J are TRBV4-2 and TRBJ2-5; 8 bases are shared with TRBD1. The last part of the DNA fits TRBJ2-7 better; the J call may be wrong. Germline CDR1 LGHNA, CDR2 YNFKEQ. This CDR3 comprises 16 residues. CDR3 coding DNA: TGTGCCAGCAGCCAAGATCCGAGACAGGGGTCCTACGAGCAGTACTTC. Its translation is CASSQDPRQGSYEQYF.

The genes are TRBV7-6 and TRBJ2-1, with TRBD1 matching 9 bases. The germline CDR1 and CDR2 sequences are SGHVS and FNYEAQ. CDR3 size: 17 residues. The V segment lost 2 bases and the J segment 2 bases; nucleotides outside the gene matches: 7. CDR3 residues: CASSLTGTGNAYNEQFF. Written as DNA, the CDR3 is TGTGCCAGCAGCTTAACGGGGACAGGGAATGCCTACAATGAGCAGTTCTTC.

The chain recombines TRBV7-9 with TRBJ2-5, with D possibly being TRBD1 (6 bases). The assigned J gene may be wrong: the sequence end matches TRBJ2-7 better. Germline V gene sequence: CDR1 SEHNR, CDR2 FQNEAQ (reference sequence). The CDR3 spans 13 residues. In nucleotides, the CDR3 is TGTGCCAGCAGCTACAGGGAATACTACGAGCAGTACTTC. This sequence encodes CASSYREYYEQYF.

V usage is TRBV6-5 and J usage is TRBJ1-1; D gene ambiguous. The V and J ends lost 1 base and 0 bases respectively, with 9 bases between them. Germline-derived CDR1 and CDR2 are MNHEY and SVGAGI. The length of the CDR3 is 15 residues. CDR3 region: CASSYYEGMNTEAFF. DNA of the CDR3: TGTGCCAGCAGTTACTACGAGGGCATGAACACTGAAGCTTTCTTT.

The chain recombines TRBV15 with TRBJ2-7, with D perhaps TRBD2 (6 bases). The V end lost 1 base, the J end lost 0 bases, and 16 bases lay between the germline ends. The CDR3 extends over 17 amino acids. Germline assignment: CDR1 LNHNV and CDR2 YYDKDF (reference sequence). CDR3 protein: CATSRATSLASSYEQYF. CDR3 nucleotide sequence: TGTGCCACCAGCAGAGCGACCTCTCTAGCGAGCTCCTACGAGCAGTACTTC.

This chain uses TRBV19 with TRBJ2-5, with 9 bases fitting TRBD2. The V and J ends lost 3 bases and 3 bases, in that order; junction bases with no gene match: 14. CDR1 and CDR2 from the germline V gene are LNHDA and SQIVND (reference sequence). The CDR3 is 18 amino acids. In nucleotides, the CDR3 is TGTGCCAGTAGTATCTACGGGACTAGCCTGATATCTAAAGAGACCCAGTACTTC. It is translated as CASSIYGTSLISKETQYF.

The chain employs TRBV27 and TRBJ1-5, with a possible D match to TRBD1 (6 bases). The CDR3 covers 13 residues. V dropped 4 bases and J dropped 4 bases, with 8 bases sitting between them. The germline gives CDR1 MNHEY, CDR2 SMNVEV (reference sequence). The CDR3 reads CASSWTANQPQHF. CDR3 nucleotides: TGTGCCAGCAGTTGGACAGCTAATCAGCCCCAGCATTTT.

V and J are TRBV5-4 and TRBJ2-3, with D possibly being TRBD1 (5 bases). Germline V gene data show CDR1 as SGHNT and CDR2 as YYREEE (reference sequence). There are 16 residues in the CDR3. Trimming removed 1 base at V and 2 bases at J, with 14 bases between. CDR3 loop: CASSLTWGSFTDTQYF. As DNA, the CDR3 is TGTGCCAGCAGCTTGACTTGGGGCAGTTTCACAGATACGCAGTATTTT.

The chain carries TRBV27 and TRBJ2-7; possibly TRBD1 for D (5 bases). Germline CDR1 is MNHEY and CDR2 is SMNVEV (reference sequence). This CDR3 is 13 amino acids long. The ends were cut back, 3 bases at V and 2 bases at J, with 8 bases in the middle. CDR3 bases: TGTGCCAGCAGTTTCGGCAGGGCCTACGAGCAGTACTTC. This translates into CASSFGRAYEQYF.

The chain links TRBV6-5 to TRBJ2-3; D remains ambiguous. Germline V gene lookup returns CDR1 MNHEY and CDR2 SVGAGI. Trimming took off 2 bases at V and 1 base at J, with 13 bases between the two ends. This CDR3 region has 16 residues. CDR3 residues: CASSYKANYRTDTQYF. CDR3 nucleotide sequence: TGTGCCAGCAGTTACAAAGCGAACTACCGCACAGATACGCAGTATTTT.

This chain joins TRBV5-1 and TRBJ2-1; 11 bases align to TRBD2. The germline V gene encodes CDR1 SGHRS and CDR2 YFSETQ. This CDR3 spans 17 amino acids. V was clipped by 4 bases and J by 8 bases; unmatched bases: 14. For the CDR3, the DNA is TGCGCCAGCAGCGACGAAGACATAGCGGGGGGGCCGTATGAGCAGTTCTTC. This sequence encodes CASSDEDIAGGPYEQFF.

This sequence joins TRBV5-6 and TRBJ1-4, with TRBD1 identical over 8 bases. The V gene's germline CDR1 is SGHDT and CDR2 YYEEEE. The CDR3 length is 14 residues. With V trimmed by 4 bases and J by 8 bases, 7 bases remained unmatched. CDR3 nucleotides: TGTGCCAGCAGCCCCAGGACAGGGCGGGAAAAACTGTTTTTT. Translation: CASSPRTGREKLFF. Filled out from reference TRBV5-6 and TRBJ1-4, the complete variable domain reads DAGVTQSPTHLIKTRGQQVTLRCSPKSGHDTVSWYQQALGQGPQFIFQYYEEEERQRGNFPDRFSGHQFPNYSSELNVNALLLGDSALYLCASSPRTGREKLFFGSGTQLSVL.

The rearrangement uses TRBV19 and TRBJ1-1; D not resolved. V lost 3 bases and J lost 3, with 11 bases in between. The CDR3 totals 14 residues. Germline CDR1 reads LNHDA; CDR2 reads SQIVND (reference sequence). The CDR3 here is CASSISVSYTEAFF. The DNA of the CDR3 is TGTGCCAGTAGTATCAGCGTCAGTTACACTGAAGCTTTCTTT.